This T cell receptor beta chain was found in a study of blood T cell repertoires in COVID-19. Background on the study: Some COVID-19 samples were acute and others convalescent; all came from the United States, Italy and Spain. PBMCs, B-cell-depleted T cells, or T cells were the source of the cDNA or gDNA that made up the material.

The CDR3 runs 13 residues. Original processing notes: Nucleated cell counts were estimated from reference gene primer amplification. The protocol was immunoSEQ multiplex PCR, while the TCRdb copy is restricted to in-frame clones and leaves out a portion. Clone size and V and J calls were adopted from that table, with D and trimming inferred from the DNA. The sample has approximately 140,000 clones, around 82% seen once; the top ten hold 13% to 15%. Sequencing was performed on peripheral blood. V is TRBV1 and J is TRBJ1-1; the D call of TRBD1 is as the table states it, not checked on the DNA. TRBV1 has pseudogene status. This receptor was taken from a human donor with acute or convalescent COVID-19. The donor label of this sample is uncertain. This CDR3 reads CTSSQYRGSEAFF. CDR3 DNA: TGCACCAGCAGCCAATACAGGGGATCCGAAGCTTTCTTT.